A selection of T cell receptor beta chains follows, all from one sample in a study of PD-L1 blockade in urothelial cancer. TCRdb keeps only in-frame clones here, not all; method: immunoSEQ multiplex PCR. The sample carries about 120,000 clones, roughly 90% recorded once. The material was PBMCs, obtained around atezolizumab (anti-PD-L1) treatment. The receptors derive from a man in his fifties or sixties with urothelial cancer. Both conserved end residues are part of each CDR3. The D gene is left open where the match is weak. Rows give clone size only sometimes, using once, few, many, or a class for an expanded clone.

CDR3nt	CDR3aa	abundance	v_gene	j_gene	d_gene
TGTGCCAGCAGTTTCCAACCCCAGGGGACCTATGGCTACACCTTC	CASSFQPQGTYGYTF	NA	TRBV27	TRBJ1-2	NA
TGTGCCAGCAACAGGGATGGTTTCGCGGGAGCGTTCTTC	CASNRDGFAGAFF	NA	TRBV7-8	TRBJ2-1	NA
TGTGCCATCAGTGACAGTAGCAATCAGCCCCAGCATTTT	CAISDSSNQPQHF	NA	TRBV10-3	TRBJ1-5	NA
TGTGCTAGTGGTTCCATAGGGGTGGCCTACGAGCAGTACTTC	CASGSIGVAYEQYF	NA	TRBV12-5	TRBJ2-7	NA
TGCGCCAGCAGCGATAGTACAGATACGCAGTATTTT	CASSDSTDTQYF	NA	TRBV5-1	TRBJ2-3	NA
TGTGCCACCAGCAGGCGCTTCGCGAACACCGGGGAGCTGTTTTTT	CATSRRFANTGELFF	NA	TRBV15	TRBJ2-2	NA
TGTGCCAGCAGTTGGTCTAGCGGGGGGGTGGCTGGGGCCAACGTCCTGACTTTC	CASSWSSGGVAGANVLTF	NA	TRBV27	TRBJ2-6	TRBD2
TGTGCCAGCAATCGGGACACTGCCTACGAGCAGTACTTC	CASNRDTAYEQYF	NA	TRBV2	TRBJ2-7	NA
TGTGCCAGCAGCCCGACAGGTAACCTGGTCCTGACTTTC	CASSPTGNLVLTF	NA	TRBV6-5	TRBJ2-6	NA
TGTGCCAGCAGGGGGACTAGCGGAGACAATGAGCAGTTCTTC	CASRGTSGDNEQFF	NA	TRBV6-5	TRBJ2-1	TRBD2
TGTGCCAGTAGTATAGCTGGCGGGAGTGGGGAGCAGTACTTC	CASSIAGGSGEQYF	NA	TRBV19	TRBJ2-7	TRBD2
TGTGCCAGCAGCCAAGTCGCTACCAACAATGAGCAGTTCTTC	CASSQVATNNEQFF	NA	TRBV4-2	TRBJ2-1	NA
TGTGCCAGCTCACCACACAGGGGGCATAATTCACCCCTCCACTTT	CASSPHRGHNSPLHF	NA	TRBV18	TRBJ1-6	TRBD1
TGTGCCTGGTCCATTGGAGGCTGGGCCACAGATACGCAGTATTTT	CAWSIGGWATDTQYF	NA	TRBV30	TRBJ2-3	NA
TGTGCTAGTGGTTTGGTAACAGTAAGCTCCTACAATGAGCAGTTCTTC	CASGLVTVSSYNEQFF	once	TRBV12-5	TRBJ2-1	NA
TGTGCCAGTAGTATGAGAGGGAGGGCCAATGAGCAGTTCTTC	CASSMRGRANEQFF	NA	TRBV19	TRBJ2-1	TRBD2
TGTGCCAGCAGTAACCAGACTAGCCACGCCGGGGAGCTGTTTTTT	CASSNQTSHAGELFF	NA	TRBV6-5	TRBJ2-2	TRBD2
TGTGCCAGCCACTTAGGACAGACCACCTATGGCTACACCTTC	CASHLGQTTYGYTF	NA	TRBV28	TRBJ1-2	NA
TGTGCCACCAGCGAAAAGAGAGGGAGATCTGGAAACACCATATATTTT	CATSEKRGRSGNTIYF	NA	TRBV15	TRBJ1-3	NA
TGTGCCAGCAGCTTAGGGCAGAACACAGATACGCAGTATTTT	CASSLGQNTDTQYF	NA	TRBV7-9	TRBJ2-3	NA
TGCGCCAGCAGTGAGTCGAACAGGGGGTCCTACGAGCAGTACTTC	CASSESNRGSYEQYF	NA	TRBV10-1	TRBJ2-7	TRBD1
TGTGCCAGCAAAGAGGCCGGCCCGGCGCAGTATTTT	CASKEAGPAQYF	NA	TRBV7-9	TRBJ2-3	NA
TGTGCCAGCAGTTGGGGACAGGGGCAGACCCAGTACTTC	CASSWGQGQTQYF	NA	TRBV28	TRBJ2-5	TRBD1
TGCGCCAGCAGCCAGATGTCGGGGGGGCCGGAGACCCAGTACTTC	CASSQMSGGPETQYF	few	TRBV4-1	TRBJ2-5	TRBD2
TGTGCCAGCAAACTAGCGGGAGGTCCTCTAAACACAGATACGCAGTATTTT	CASKLAGGPLNTDTQYF	once	TRBV5-4	TRBJ2-3	TRBD2
TGTGCCAGCAGCCCCAGCGGGAGCTCCTACGAGCAGTACTTC	CASSPSGSSYEQYF	NA	TRBV5-8	TRBJ2-7	TRBD2
TGCGCCAGCAGCTTGGGGATAGCGGAGCCCACAGATACGCAGTATTTT	CASSLGIAEPTDTQYF	NA	TRBV5-1	TRBJ2-3	NA
TGTGCCAGCAGCTTGGATACAGGGAAGAACTATGGCTACACCTTC	CASSLDTGKNYGYTF	NA	TRBV5-8	TRBJ1-2	NA
TGTGCCAGCAGCTCGAGCGGGGGGACATACAATGAGCAGTTCTTC	CASSSSGGTYNEQFF	once	TRBV5-4	TRBJ2-1	TRBD2
TGTGCCAGCAGCCAGACAGGGTACAATGAGCAGTTCTTC	CASSQTGYNEQFF	NA	TRBV5-4	TRBJ2-1	TRBD1
TGTGCCAGCAGCCAGGGGGCGACGGCTGAAGCTTTCTTT	CASSQGATAEAFF	NA	TRBV13	TRBJ1-1	TRBD1
TGTGCCAGCTCACCTCCGATGGGAGGATCCGAGCAGTACTTC	CASSPPMGGSEQYF	few	TRBV18	TRBJ2-7	NA
TGCGCCAGCAGCCAGGACAGTTACACTGAAGCTTTCTTT	CASSQDSYTEAFF	once	TRBV5-1	TRBJ1-1	NA
TGTGCCACCAGCAGAGACTCCAACAGGGGCGATGAGCAGTTCTTC	CATSRDSNRGDEQFF	NA	TRBV15	TRBJ2-1	TRBD1
TGTGCCAGCAGTGAATATAAAGGACAGGGGGATGAAGCTTTCTTT	CASSEYKGQGDEAFF	NA	TRBV25-1	TRBJ1-1	TRBD1
TGTGCCAGCAGCTTAGCGACAGTGGATAAGGAGTTCTTC	CASSLATVDKEFF	few	TRBV7-9	TRBJ2-1	NA
TGTGCCAGCAGTTTCGCCCGGACAGAGAGGACTGAAGCTTTCTTT	CASSFARTERTEAFF	NA	TRBV28	TRBJ1-1	NA
TGCGCCAGCAGCTTGGGACAGGGGATCTACGAGCAGTACTTC	CASSLGQGIYEQYF	NA	TRBV5-1	TRBJ2-7	TRBD1
TGTGCCAGCAGCTTTTTCGGCCAGGGGGCAGGTGGCTACACCTTC	CASSFFGQGAGGYTF	NA	TRBV13	TRBJ1-2	TRBD1
TGTGCCAGCGGCTCCCGGCGGGGCTCCTACAATGAGCAGTTCTTC	CASGSRRGSYNEQFF	NA	TRBV7-2	TRBJ2-1	NA
TGCGCCAGCAGCTCGGCACAGGGGGCGCAAGAAAAACTGTTTTTT	CASSSAQGAQEKLFF	few	TRBV5-1	TRBJ1-4	TRBD1
TGTGCCAGCAGCCCAAGACACATGAACACTGAAGCTTTCTTT	CASSPRHMNTEAFF	NA	TRBV9	TRBJ1-1	NA
TGTGCCAGCAGCCACAATCAGGGGGCGACTAATGAAAAACTGTTTTTT	CASSHNQGATNEKLFF	NA	TRBV7-8	TRBJ1-4	TRBD1
TGCGCCAGCAGCTTGGGCCCCGCGGGTGGGCGCACCGGGGAGCTGTTTTTT	CASSLGPAGGRTGELFF	NA	TRBV5-1	TRBJ2-2	NA
TGTGCCAGCAGCCCGGGACAGGGAACCGGGGAGCTGTTTTTT	CASSPGQGTGELFF	NA	TRBV27	TRBJ2-2	TRBD1
TGTGCCAGCACCGTAGCGGGCTTCGCCTACGAGCAGTACTTC	CASTVAGFAYEQYF	NA	TRBV28	TRBJ2-7	TRBD2
TGTGCCAGCAGTCTGCAGGGAGGGGTAGGATATGGCTACACCTTC	CASSLQGGVGYGYTF	once	TRBV28	TRBJ1-2	NA
TGTGCCAGCCAGGGGCTAGCGGACACCGGGGAGCTGTTTTTT	CASQGLADTGELFF	NA	TRBV9	TRBJ2-2	NA
TGTGCCAGCAGCCCAATAACAAGTAACTATGGCTACACCTTC	CASSPITSNYGYTF	once	TRBV7-2	TRBJ1-2	NA
TGTGCCAGCAGCCAAGGCGGGAGATTGGCAGATACGCAGTATTTT	CASSQGGRLADTQYF	NA	TRBV14	TRBJ2-3	TRBD2
TGTGCCAGCAGTTTGGGGACAGGGGTTGGAAACACCATATATTTT	CASSLGTGVGNTIYF	NA	TRBV6-5	TRBJ1-3	TRBD1
TGCGCCACCTCAGCGGGAGGGCCGGAGACCCAGTACTTC	CATSAGGPETQYF	NA	TRBV10-1	TRBJ2-5	TRBD2
TGTGCCAGCAGTCCTTCGACTAGCGGGAGAAGGGATGAGCAGTTCTTC	CASSPSTSGRRDEQFF	NA	TRBV28	TRBJ2-1	TRBD2
TGTGCCAGCAGTATGGACGGCGGAGGATCCGAGCAGTACTTC	CASSMDGGGSEQYF	NA	TRBV6-5	TRBJ2-7	NA
TGTGCCAGCAGCGTAGGAACCGGAGGGTGGGGTTACGGCGGGGAGCTGTTTTTT	CASSVGTGGWGYGGELFF	NA	TRBV9	TRBJ2-2	NA
TGCGCCAGCCTCCCGGGCGGGAGCGTCACCGGGGAGCTGTTTTTT	CASLPGGSVTGELFF	few	TRBV5-1	TRBJ2-2	TRBD2
TGCGCCAGCAGCTTGGGAGGGCATATCACAGATACGCAGTATTTT	CASSLGGHITDTQYF	NA	TRBV5-1	TRBJ2-3	NA
TGTGCCAGCAGTTTTTTGACAGTCGGTAGCACTGAAGCTTTCTTT	CASSFLTVGSTEAFF	NA	TRBV28	TRBJ1-1	NA